The TCR beta chain described here comes from a study of low-dose radiotherapy and immunotherapy resistance in tumors. Turning to the study itself: Per fraction, Cohort 1 was given 0.5 Gy every 2 weeks, for a total of 6.5 Gy. Every two weeks patients got nivolumab 240 mg flat dose, plus ipilimumab 1 mg/kg every six weeks, intravenously.

This clonotype was detected ten times or more. Losses at the gene ends were 10 bases for V and 5 bases for J; bases not matched to a gene: 10. CDR1 and CDR2 (germline): SGHNT, YYREEE (reference sequence). The length of the CDR3 is 13 residues. TRAV- and TRBV-specific primers, spanning alpha and beta chains, primed first-strand cDNA. TCRs were put through around 20 PCR cycles of amplification with Phusion. A constant-region primer and the V-primer adapter served as the primer pair. TCRdb re-called the reads with MiXCR, one entry per CDR3 protein. The sample lists tens of thousands of distinct CDR3 sequences, under 30% occurring once. Time point meaning: before trial treatment. Every donor's regimen consisted of nivolumab, ipilimumab, aspirin, low-dose cyclophosphamide and low-dose radiotherapy. Those eligible were patients bearing advanced solid tumors lacking tumor-infiltrating lymphocytes.

The sample here was PBMCs, taken before treatment. The TCR originated in a male donor with prostate cancer. The chain has TRBV5-4 and TRBJ2-5; TRBD2 aligns across 8 bases. The CDR3 bases are TGTGCCTGGCGGGGGGAGTCTGGTGAGACCCAGTACTTC. Amino acids: CAWRGESGETQYF.